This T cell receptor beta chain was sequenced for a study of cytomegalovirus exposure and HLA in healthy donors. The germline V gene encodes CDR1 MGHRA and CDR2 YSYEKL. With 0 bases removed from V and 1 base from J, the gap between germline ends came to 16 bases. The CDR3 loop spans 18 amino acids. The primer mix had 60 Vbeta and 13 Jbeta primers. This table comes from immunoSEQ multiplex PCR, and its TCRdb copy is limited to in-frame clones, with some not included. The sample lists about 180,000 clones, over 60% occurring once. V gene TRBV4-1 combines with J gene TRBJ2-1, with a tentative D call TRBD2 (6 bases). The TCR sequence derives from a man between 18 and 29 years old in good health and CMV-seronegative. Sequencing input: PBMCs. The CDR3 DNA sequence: TGCGCCAGCAGCCAAGATCGCGGCTTGGGAGGTTCCTACAATGAGCAGTTCTTC. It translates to CASSQDRGLGGSYNEQFF.